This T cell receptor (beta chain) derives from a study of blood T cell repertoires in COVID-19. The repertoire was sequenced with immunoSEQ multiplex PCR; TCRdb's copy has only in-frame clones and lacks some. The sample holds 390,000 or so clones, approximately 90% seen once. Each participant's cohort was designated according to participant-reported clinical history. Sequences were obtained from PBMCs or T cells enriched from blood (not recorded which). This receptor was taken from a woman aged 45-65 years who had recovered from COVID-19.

CDR3 sequence reads: CASSFPKQGANTGELFF. The DNA for the CDR3 is TGTGCCAGCAGCTTCCCGAAACAGGGGGCTAACACCGGGGAGCTGTTTTTT. The chain links TRBV7-9 to TRBJ2-2; 9 nucleotides align to TRBD1. CDR3 length equals 17 residues. CDR1 is SEHNR, CDR2 FQNEAQ, per germline (reference sequence). Trimming cost V 3 bases and J 2 bases; bases outside gene matches: 7.